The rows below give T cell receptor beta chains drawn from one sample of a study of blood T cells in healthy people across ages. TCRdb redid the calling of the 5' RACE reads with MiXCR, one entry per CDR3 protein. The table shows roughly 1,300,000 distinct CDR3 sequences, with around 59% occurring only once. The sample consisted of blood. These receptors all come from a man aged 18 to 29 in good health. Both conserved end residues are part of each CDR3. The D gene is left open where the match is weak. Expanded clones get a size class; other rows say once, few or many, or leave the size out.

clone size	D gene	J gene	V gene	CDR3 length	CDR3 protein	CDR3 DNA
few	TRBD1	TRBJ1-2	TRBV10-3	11	CAIRGQAGYTF	TGTGCCATCAGAGGACAGGCTGGCTACACCTTC
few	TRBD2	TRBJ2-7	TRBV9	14	CASSGSGRNYEQYF	TGTGCCAGCAGCGGTAGCGGGAGGAACTACGAGCAGTACTTC
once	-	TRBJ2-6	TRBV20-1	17	CSAGDIAATSGANVLTF	TGCAGTGCTGGGGACATCGCCGCCACCTCTGGGGCCAACGTCCTGACTTTC
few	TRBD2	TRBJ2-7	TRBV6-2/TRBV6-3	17	CASTPLTGTTRSYEQYF	TGTGCCAGCACTCCCCTAACCGGGACTACGAGGTCCTACGAGCAGTACTTC
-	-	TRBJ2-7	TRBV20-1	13	CSARKAGPVEQYF	TGCAGTGCTAGGAAGGCGGGACCCGTCGAGCAGTACTTC
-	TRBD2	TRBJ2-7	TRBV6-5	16	CASTRLAGDLPYEQYF	TGTGCCAGCACCCGGCTAGCGGGAGATCTCCCCTACGAGCAGTACTTC
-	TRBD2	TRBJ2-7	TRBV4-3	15	CASSRQSGTGGEQYF	TGCGCCAGCAGCCGACAGTCCGGGACGGGGGGCGAGCAGTACTTC
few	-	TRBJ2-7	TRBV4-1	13	CASSQGTHYEQYF	TGCGCCAGCAGCCAAGGGACACACTACGAGCAGTACTTC
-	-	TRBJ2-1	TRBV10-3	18	CAISGDLSSRPSRETQFF	TGTGCCATCAGCGGGGATCTGAGTAGCAGGCCCTCCCGAGAGACCCAGTTCTTC
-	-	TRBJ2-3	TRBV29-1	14	CSVEGQGRTDTQYF	TGCAGCGTTGAAGGCCAGGGGCGCACAGATACGCAGTATTTT
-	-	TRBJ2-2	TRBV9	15	CASSVVIGLTGELFF	TGTGCCAGCAGCGTAGTCATTGGCCTTACCGGGGAGCTGTTTTTT
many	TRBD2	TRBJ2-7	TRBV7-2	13	CASSLTGRTPQYF	TGTGCCAGCAGCTTAACCGGGAGGACCCCGCAGTACTTC
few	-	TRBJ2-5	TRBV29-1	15	CSVEGAERSQETQYF	TGCAGCGTTGAGGGGGCGGAGCGATCCCAAGAGACCCAGTACTTC
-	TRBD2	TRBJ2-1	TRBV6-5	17	CASSYLASGGVYNEQFF	TGTGCCAGCAGTTACTTGGCTAGCGGGGGGGTTTACAATGAGCAGTTCTTC
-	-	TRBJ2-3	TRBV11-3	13	CASSSDNTDTQYF	TGTGCCAGCAGCTCGGACAACACAGATACGCAGTATTTT
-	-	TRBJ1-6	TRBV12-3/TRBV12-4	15	CASSQYSSQISPLHF	TGTGCCAGCAGCCAGTACAGTAGCCAAATTTCACCCCTCCACTTT
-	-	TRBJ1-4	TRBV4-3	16	CASSQGARVGNEKLFF	TGCGCCAGCAGCCAAGGAGCAAGGGTTGGGAATGAAAAACTGTTTTTT
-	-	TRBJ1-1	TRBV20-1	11	CSAAARREAFF	TGCAGTGCAGCGGCCCGGCGTGAAGCTTTCTTT
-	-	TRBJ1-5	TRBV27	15	CASSPDSYSNQPQHF	TGTGCCAGCAGTCCCGACAGCTATAGCAATCAGCCCCAGCATTTT
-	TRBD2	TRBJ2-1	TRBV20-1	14	CSAPKREVNNEQFF	TGCAGTGCTCCTAAGCGGGAGGTAAACAATGAGCAGTTCTTC
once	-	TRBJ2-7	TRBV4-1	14	CASSHRVPFYEQYF	TGCGCCAGCAGCCACCGGGTCCCCTTTTACGAGCAGTACTTC
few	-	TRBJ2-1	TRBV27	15	CASSPGSRASNQQFF	TGTGCCAGCAGTCCCGGGTCGCGGGCCTCAAATCAGCAGTTCTTC
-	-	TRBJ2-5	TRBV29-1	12	CSVDVGGYEHYF	TGCAGCGTTGATGTAGGAGGCTACGAGCACTACTTC
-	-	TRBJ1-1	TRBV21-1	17	CASSKGRLWSKRTEAFF	TGTGCCAGCAGCAAAGGTAGACTGTGGTCGAAACGCACTGAAGCTTTCTTT
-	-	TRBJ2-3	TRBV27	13	CASTLMGTDTQYF	TGTGCCAGCACCCTGATGGGGACAGATACGCAGTATTTT
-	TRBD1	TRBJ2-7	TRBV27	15	CASTISGTGGPEQYF	TGTGCCAGCACCATATCCGGGACAGGGGGCCCCGAGCAGTACTTC
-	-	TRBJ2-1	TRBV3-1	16	CASSRDIMFRGDEQFF	TGTGCCAGCAGTCGAGATATTATGTTCAGAGGCGATGAGCAGTTCTTC
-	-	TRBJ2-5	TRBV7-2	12	CAGSLSRETQYF	TGTGCCGGCAGCTTATCAAGGGAGACCCAGTACTTC
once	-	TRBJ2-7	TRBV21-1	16	CASSGGLAGGSYEQYF	TGTGCCAGCAGCGGAGGACTAGCGGGAGGGTCCTACGAGCAGTACTTC
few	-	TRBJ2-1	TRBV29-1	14	CSVEEWDHYNEQFF	TGCAGCGTTGAAGAGTGGGACCATTACAATGAGCAGTTCTTC
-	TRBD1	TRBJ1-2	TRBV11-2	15	CASSPGTGGRYGYTF	TGTGCCAGCAGTCCCGGGACAGGGGGCCGATATGGCTACACCTTC
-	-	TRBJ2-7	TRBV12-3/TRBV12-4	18	CASGRESLAIGVSYEQYF	TGTGCCAGCGGCCGTGAGAGCCTCGCAATCGGGGTGTCCTACGAGCAGTACTTC
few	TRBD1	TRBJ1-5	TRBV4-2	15	CASSQSTGNGQPQHF	TGTGCCAGCAGCCAATCGACAGGGAACGGACAGCCCCAGCATTTT
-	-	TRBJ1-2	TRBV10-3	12	CAISSPGDGYTF	TGTGCCATCAGTTCCCCAGGGGATGGCTACACCTTC
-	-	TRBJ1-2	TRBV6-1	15	CASSEAKDRNYGYTF	TGTGCCAGCAGTGAAGCGAAAGACAGGAACTATGGCTACACCTTC
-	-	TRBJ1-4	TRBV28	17	CASSLRILRTTNEKLFF	TGTGCCAGCAGTTTAAGGATCCTTCGGACAACTAATGAAAAACTGTTTTTT
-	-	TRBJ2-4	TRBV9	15	CASSVLPSPTNIQYF	TGTGCCAGCAGCGTACTTCCTAGCCCGACCAACATTCAGTACTTC
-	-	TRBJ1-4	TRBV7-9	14	CASRVGTLDEKLFF	TGTGCCAGCAGGGTCGGGACGCTGGATGAAAAACTGTTTTTT